This T cell receptor (beta chain) derives from a study of CD8+CD57+ T cells in acquired aplastic anemia. General study findings and limits: Simpson's diversity of CD8+ cells was not significantly different in patients compared with controls. CD8+CD57+ cells (from patients) displayed lower diversity than the total CD4+ and CD8+ pools did.

It was patients with CD8+CD57+ cell expansion by flow cytometry who were chosen for sequencing. The study sampled blood from patients who had received no therapy. After removal of 6 bases from V and 9 bases from J, the junction contained 6 bases not matched to a gene. The CDR3 sequence is 13 residues long. The germline V gene has CDR1 MNHEY and CDR2 SVGAGI. CDR3 and TCR beta VDJ profiling relied on a genomic DNA template. Using its own MiXCR run on the reads, TCRdb lists one record per CDR3 protein. The table shows about 21,000 distinct CDR3 sequences, with about 40% occurring only once. This clonotype has just a few counts. The antigen is unknown.

Sequencing was done on a sample of CD8+CD57+ T cells sorted from PBMCs. Subset of the sample: bead-enriched CD8+CD57+ effector memory T cells from SAA patients. This sequence originates from a human donor with aplastic anemia. The chain carries TRBV6-5 and TRBJ2-1; 9 bases map to TRBD2. The chain's CDR3 is CASRLASGIEQFF. The CDR3 region has the DNA TGTGCCAGCAGGTTGGCTAGCGGGATTGAGCAGTTCTTC.